The clone carrying this T cell receptor (beta chain) appeared many times. The entry originates in a study of patients and donors after allogeneic stem cell transplantation. V was clipped by 6 bases and J by 2 bases; unmatched bases: 7. From germline, CDR1 is LGHNT and CDR2 FRNRAP. The length of the CDR3 is 15 residues. TCRdb itself ran the RT-PCR reads through MiXCR, one entry per CDR3 protein. The sample includes 70,000 to 75,000 distinct CDR3 sequences, more than 20% of them seen just once. This clonotype originated in a human donor who was either an allogeneic HSCT recipient or a stem cell or donor lymphocyte infusion donor (not recorded which). It is not recorded whose cells these are; they may come from a transplant donor. V and J are TRBV12-5 and TRBJ1-5; the match to TRBD1 covers 7 bases. The sample consisted of blood, either unsorted or a sorted T cell fraction (not recorded which). CDR3 in DNA: TGTGCTAGTGGCCCAGGGGGTGCTCGCAATCAGCCCCAGCATTTT. It yields the protein CASGPGGARNQPQHF.